These 2 T cell receptor beta chains share one sample of origin, sequenced in a study of T-cell memory formation after mild COVID-19. TCRdb re-called the 5' RACE reads through MiXCR, storing one row per CDR3 protein. This sample yields 260,000 or so distinct CDR3 sequences, of which 15% to 20% are seen a single time; 20% to 25% belongs to the top ten. The sequencing input was PBMCs or a T cell subset sorted from them (not recorded which). The receptors stem from a man aged 18 to 29 who had mild COVID-19 (a few samples of this study predate the infection). Cell type and time point are not known.

This clonotype was picked up many times. The chain combines TRBV27 with TRBJ1-6, with D maybe TRBD1 (5 bases). Trimming took 7 bases from V and 6 from J, leaving 10 bases between them. The CDR3 is 13 amino acids. Per germline, CDR1 MNHEY and CDR2 SMNVEV (reference sequence). Here the CDR3 DNA reads TGTGCCAGCAAGGGACCGATTAATTCACCCCTCCACTTT. This codes for CASKGPINSPLHF.

The chain joins TRBV4-2 to TRBJ1-1; D is perhaps TRBD1 (6 bases). Germline assignment: CDR1 LGHNA and CDR2 YNFKEQ. The V gene lost 2 bases and the J gene lost 10 bases, with 14 bases spanning the gap. This CDR3 is 13 amino acids long. CDR3 residues: CASSQLVRQAAFF. CDR3 bases: TGTGCCAGCAGCCAACTCGTCAGACAGGCAGCTTTCTTT.